This passage covers 15 T cell receptor beta chains from one sample sequenced in a study of cytomegalovirus exposure and HLA in healthy donors. With 60 Vbeta and 13 Jbeta primers, the PCR was carried out. The protocol was immunoSEQ multiplex PCR, while the TCRdb copy is restricted to in-frame clones and leaves out a portion. Of 180,000 or so clones detected, 75% appear once; the ten largest clones hold about 7.7%. The sample consisted of PBMCs. All receptors derive from a woman aged 40 to 55 in good health and CMV-seropositive.

This clone was seen a handful of times. This chain links TRBV28 with TRBJ2-3, with 10 bases that match TRBD2. Germline V CDR1 and CDR2: MDHEN, SYDVKM. V lost 7 bases and J lost 3; bases outside the gene matches: 4. The CDR3 runs to 14 residues. The CDR3 sequence is CASKVAGGTDTQYF. CDR3 DNA: TGTGCCAGCAAAGTAGCGGGAGGAACAGATACGCAGTATTTT. Full variable domain (missing parts from reference TRBV28 and TRBJ2-3): DVKVTQSSRYLVKRTGEKVFLECVQDMDHENMFWYRQDPGLGLRLIYFSYDVKMKEKGDIPEGYSVSREKKERFSLILESASTNQTSMYLCASKVAGGTDTQYFGPGTRLTVL.

The chain recombines TRBV4-1 with TRBJ1-1; 7 bases are a match to TRBD1. CDR1 is MGHRA, CDR2 YSYEKL, per germline. The CDR3 covers 15 residues. V dropped 1 base and J dropped 5; count of bases not matched to a gene: 7. CDR3 loop: CASSQAGQPRTEAFF. Written as DNA, the CDR3 is TGCGCCAGCAGCCAAGCGGGACAGCCAAGGACTGAAGCTTTCTTT.

This sequence joins TRBV2 and TRBJ1-4; D unresolved. Between the trimmed V and J ends, which lost 10 bases and 8 bases, there was a span of 17 bases. The CDR3 is 13 residues long. The V gene's germline CDR1 is SNHLY and CDR2 FYNNEI. Here the CDR3 DNA reads TGTGCCACAGCAAGTTGGTCGGGGGAAAAACTGTTTTTT. Its translation: CATASWSGEKLFF.

The genes are TRBV6-1 and TRBJ1-5, with D possibly matching TRBD1 (5 bases). Germline-derived CDR1 and CDR2 are MNHNS and SASEGT. V was trimmed by 6 bases and J by 1 base, leaving 13 bases between them. This CDR3 comprises 15 residues. CDR3 bases: TGTGCCAGCAGGTCAGATCAGGGCAGCAATCAGCCCCAGCATTTT. Its translation is CASRSDQGSNQPQHF.

The chain is built from TRBV28 and TRBJ1-4; the D gene is possibly TRBD1 (6 bases). Looked up from germline, CDR1 is MDHEN and CDR2 is SYDVKM. V was clipped by 7 bases and J by 8 bases, with 26 bases between them. The CDR3 is 17 residues long. The CDR3 spells CASTLRGHQGPREKLFF. Here the CDR3 DNA reads TGTGCCAGCACCCTTCGGGGACATCAGGGCCCTAGGGAAAAACTGTTTTTT.

This clone was seen just once. Other DNA sequences of this sample code for an identical CDR3. The chain employs TRBV7-9 and TRBJ2-5, with unresolved D. The CDR3 loop spans 12 amino acids. V lost 0 bases to trimming and J lost 5 bases, with 4 bases between them. CDR1 is SEHNR and CDR2 is FQNEAQ in the germline V gene (reference sequence). In nucleotides, the CDR3 is TGTGCCAGCAGCTTAGCCGGGGAGACCCAGTACTTC. This codes for CASSLAGETQYF.

Remarks on this clone: A junction boundary mismatches the germline segment, possibly from a read error. Other DNA sequences in this sample translate to the same CDR3. The chain links TRBV11-3 to TRBJ2-3; 11 bases are a match to TRBD1. CDR3 length equals 16 residues. CDR1 and CDR2 from the germline V gene are SGHNT and YENEEA. The DNA for the CDR3 is TGTGCCAGCAGCGGGAGGACAGGGGGCGGCACAGATACGAAGTATTTT. It encodes CASSGRTGGGTDTKYF.

This clone appeared a single time. The chain uses TRBV12-5 and TRBJ2-7, with 7 bases matching TRBD1. The V gene end was trimmed by 10 bases and the J gene end by 3 bases; junction bases not matched to a gene: 12. The CDR3 is 14 residues long. The germline V gene has CDR1 LGHNT and CDR2 FRNRAP. CDR3 in amino acids: CAIYTRGLDYEQYF. The CDR3 DNA sequence: TGTGCTATTTACACAAGGGGGCTAGACTACGAGCAGTACTTC.

This clone has a handful of counts. The V and J genes are TRBV14 and TRBJ2-1; 13 bases fit TRBD2. The germline V gene encodes CDR1 SGHDN and CDR2 FVKESK. J gave up 12 bases and V 1 base, and 6 bases lay outside the gene matches. The CDR3 extends over 15 amino acids. CDR3 coding DNA: TGTGCCAGCAGCCAAGGCGGACTAGCGGGAGTGGGGCAGTTCTTC. Translating gives CASSQGGLAGVGQFF.

The rearrangement joins TRBV28 to TRBJ2-1; D perhaps matches TRBD2 (7 bases). The CDR3 is 15 residues long. V lost 3 bases, J lost 8 bases, and 17 bases lay in between. Germline V gives CDR1 MDHEN, CDR2 SYDVKM. CDR3 sequence (DNA): TGTGCCAGCAGTTTGCGGTGGAGGGGGGGCGATGAGCAGTTCTTC. It encodes CASSLRWRGGDEQFF.

This chain uses TRBV30 with TRBJ1-5; no clear D gene. Germline lookup yields CDR1 GTSNPN and CDR2 SVGIG (reference sequence). The V end was cut by 0 bases, the J end by 7 bases, with 10 bases between. The CDR3 runs 13 residues. CDR3 in DNA: TGTGCCTGGAGTGTGGGCACGGGACAGCCCCAGCATTTT. Its translation is CAWSVGTGQPQHF. Supplemented by reference TRBV30 and TRBJ1-5, the full variable domain reads SQTIHQWPATLVQPVGSPLSLECTVEGTSNPNLYWYRQAAGRGLQLLFYSVGIGQISSEVPQNLSASRPQDRQFILSSKKLLLSDSGFYLCAWSVGTGQPQHFGDGTRLSIL.

The chain combines TRBV5-1 with TRBJ2-5; D perhaps matches TRBD1 (5 bases). The CDR3 length is 14 residues. Germline assignment: CDR1 SGHRS and CDR2 YFSETQ. V was cut by 4 bases and J by 3 bases, with 13 bases left in between. The CDR3 reads CASSHDSPEETQYF. CDR3 nucleotides: TGCGCCAGCAGCCATGACAGCCCCGAAGAGACCCAGTACTTC.

This clone has only a few counts. This chain uses TRBV27 with TRBJ2-5; 7 nucleotides agree with TRBD1. V shed 3 bases, J shed 1 base, and the junction held 5 bases outside the gene matches. Looked up from germline, CDR1 is MNHEY and CDR2 is SMNVEV (reference sequence). The CDR3 is 15 amino acids. The CDR3 nucleotides are TGTGCCAGCAGTTTCTCGGGACAGTCCCAAGAGACCCAGTACTTC. As protein: CASSFSGQSQETQYF.

This clone appeared a single time. The chain links TRBV27 to TRBJ1-4; TRBD1 matches 8 bases. J gave up 8 bases and V 5 bases, and 10 bases lay outside the gene matches. Germline V lookup: CDR1 MNHEY, CDR2 SMNVEV (reference sequence). The CDR3 consists of 15 residues. The CDR3 loop reads CASSPKTGVAEKLFF. CDR3 nucleotide sequence: TGTGCCAGCAGTCCAAAGACAGGGGTCGCGGAAAAACTGTTTTTT.

V and J are TRBV6-5 and TRBJ1-5, with D tentatively TRBD1 (5 bases). Germline values: CDR1 MNHEY, CDR2 SVGAGI. This CDR3 spans 14 amino acids. The V and J ends lost 8 bases and 5 bases respectively, with 16 bases between them. The CDR3 nucleotides read TGTGCCAGCCGTCCATCGGGGGGAGATCAGCCCCAGCATTTT. Its protein is CASRPSGGDQPQHF.